A selection of T cell receptor beta chains follows, all from one sample in a study of T cell repertoires in cytomegalovirus infection. Via MiXCR, TCRdb re-called the reads, giving one row per CDR3 protein. The table shows fewer than 550,000 distinct CDR3 sequences, with about 11% occurring only once. The sample was PBMCs. The source of these receptors is a human donor in good health (CMV status not recorded). Some clones in this sample may be carry-over from other donors' samples. Each CDR3 is given with its conserved first and last residue. The order of the fields is CDR3 length, clone size, D gene, J gene, V gene, CDR3 DNA, CDR3 protein. A D gene is named only where the DNA matches it firmly. Clone size, where shown, is once, few, many, or a class for clones that have expanded.

>16|few|TRBD1|TRBJ2-2|TRBV19
TGTGCCAGTAGCCCTGGGACAGGGGGCTACACCGGGGAGCTGTTTTTT
CASSPGTGGYTGELFF
>14|many|.|TRBJ2-2|TRBV7-2
TGTGCCAGCCGCCAGGGAGTGAACACCGGGGAGCTGTTTTTT
CASRQGVNTGELFF
>14|many|.|TRBJ1-1|TRBV12-3/TRBV12-4
TGTGCCAGCAGCCCCCTTGGGGGGAACACTGAAGCTTTCTTT
CASSPLGGNTEAFF
>14|few|.|TRBJ1-6|TRBV6-2/TRBV6-3
TGTGCCAGCAGTTACTACTGGGGCACTTCACCCCTCCACTTT
CASSYYWGTSPLHF
>16|many|TRBD2|TRBJ2-2|TRBV7-3
TGTGCCAGCAGCCTTTTAGCGGGAGCAAACACCGGGGAGCTGTTTTTT
CASSLLAGANTGELFF
>15|few|TRBD1|TRBJ1-2|TRBV18
TGTGCCAGCTCACCAGTGACAGGGGAGAACTATGGCTACACCTTC
CASSPVTGENYGYTF
>17|few|TRBD1|TRBJ1-1|TRBV9
TGTGCCAGCAGCGTACCCCCGACAGGGGCTGGGAACACTGAAGCTTTCTTT
CASSVPPTGAGNTEAFF
>10|.|.|TRBJ2-7|TRBV29-1
TGCAGCGTCAAAGGGCGCGAGCAGTACTTC
CSVKGREQYF
>16|many|TRBD1|TRBJ1-5|TRBV7-2
TGTGCCAGCAGCCCCCTCGGACAGGGTCGGAATCAGCCCCAGCATTTT
CASSPLGQGRNQPQHF
>13|.|.|TRBJ2-5|TRBV2
TGTGCCAGCAGTGAGAAACTCGGAGAGACCCAGTACTTC
CASSEKLGETQYF
>18|few|TRBD1|TRBJ2-7|TRBV3-1
TGTGCCAGCAGCCAACCCCTAACTAGGACAGGGGGCAGGTACGAGCAGTACTTC
CASSQPLTRTGGRYEQYF
>15|few|.|TRBJ1-4|TRBV23-1
TGCGCCAGCAGTCAGACCCGAAGAAGAGCGGAAAAACTGTTTTTT
CASSQTRRRAEKLFF
>15|many|TRBD1|TRBJ1-3|TRBV10-3
TGTGCCATCAGGAATACAGGGGGCTCTGGAAACACCATATATTTT
CAIRNTGGSGNTIYF
>15|many|.|TRBJ2-2|TRBV7-3
TGTGCCATTTTTATGGGGGGGCGCGGCACCGGGGAGCTGTTTTTT
CAIFMGGRGTGELFF
>18|few|TRBD2|TRBJ2-3|TRBV5-5
TGTGCCAGCAGCGCGGGACTAGCGGGAGGACTGTTCACAGATACGCAGTATTTT
CASSAGLAGGLFTDTQYF
>15|few|.|TRBJ2-2|TRBV6-6
TGTGCCGCCAGGGGAGACCATCAAGTCCCCGGGGAGCTGTTTTTT
CAARGDHQVPGELFF
>16|.|.|TRBJ2-2|TRBV4-2
TGTGCCAGCAGCCAAGGTGCTGCTAGCAGCACCGGGGAGCTGTTTTTT
CASSQGAASSTGELFF
>16|many|TRBD1|TRBJ2-2|TRBV5-1
TGCGCCAGCAGCTTGGAGGACAGGCAGGGGGCCGGGGAGCTGTTTTTT
CASSLEDRQGAGELFF
>16|.|.|TRBJ1-2|TRBV5-1
TGCGCCAGCAGCTTGTCCCCGGGGGCAGGGGACTATGGCTACACCTTC
CASSLSPGAGDYGYTF
>14|.|.|TRBJ1-5|TRBV6-6
TGTGCCAGCAATCCAGCGGAGGGACATCAGCCCCAGCATTTT
CASNPAEGHQPQHF
>15|many|TRBD2|TRBJ2-1|TRBV27
TGTGCCAGCCTCTGGCGGGGGGGGCTTTACAATGAGCAGTTCTTC
CASLWRGGLYNEQFF
>15|.|.|TRBJ1-2|TRBV29-1
TGCAGCGTTGCTGCCCGCCTCGCCGATTATTATGGCTACACCTTC
CSVAARLADYYGYTF
>13|.|.|TRBJ2-7|TRBV3-1
TGTGCCAGCAGCCCCTCCGCCGGGCTCGAGCAGTACTTC
CASSPSAGLEQYF
>14|many|.|TRBJ2-3|TRBV7-2
TGTGCCAGCAGCGCCCGTTCAAGCACAGATACGCAGTATTTT
CASSARSSTDTQYF
>15|many|TRBD1|TRBJ2-3|TRBV28
TGTGCCAGCAGTGAACCGGGACAGGGTAAAGATACGCAGTATTTT
CASSEPGQGKDTQYF
>13|.|.|TRBJ2-5|TRBV20-1
TGCAGTGCTAGAGATTTAGCGGAAGAGACCCAGTACTTC
CSARDLAEETQYF
>16|many|.|TRBJ1-4|TRBV5-5
TGTGCCAGCAGCTCCGCCTTCCTTGCAACTAATGAAAAACTGTTTTTT
CASSSAFLATNEKLFF
>14|.|TRBD1|TRBJ1-1|TRBV5-4
TGTGCCAGCAGCTTCCAGGGGACAGGGGTAAAAGCTTTCTTT
CASSFQGTGVKAFF
>17|many|.|TRBJ1-5|TRBV4-2
TGTGCCAGCAGCCCGGGGACCTTGAGGCCTGGCAATCAGCCCCAGCATTTT
CASSPGTLRPGNQPQHF
>12|few|.|TRBJ2-7|TRBV7-9
TGTGCCAGCAGCTTATCTGACGTCGAGCAGTACTTC
CASSLSDVEQYF
>16|.|TRBD1|TRBJ1-6|TRBV20-1
TGCAGTGCTCTCAATCCGGGACAGGGACTAAATTCACCCCTCCACTTT
CSALNPGQGLNSPLHF
>15|.|.|TRBJ2-1|TRBV5-6
TGTGCCAGCAGCCCCCGGGTAGGACTTTACAATGAGCAGTTCTTC
CASSPRVGLYNEQFF
>16|many|TRBD1|TRBJ2-1|TRBV11-1
TGTGCCAGCAGGCCGAACAGGGGGAGCTCCTACAATGAGCAGTTCTTC
CASRPNRGSSYNEQFF
>15|.|.|TRBJ2-1|TRBV6-5
TGTGCCAGCAGTTCCTTGGGGGGGCCCTGGAATGAGCAGTTCTTC
CASSSLGGPWNEQFF
>17|many|.|TRBJ1-4|TRBV6-5
TGTGCCAGCAGTTACGCGAGACCGACAGCAACTAATGAAAAACTGTTTTTT
CASSYARPTATNEKLFF
>16|few|.|TRBJ2-7|TRBV4-1
TGCGCCAGCAGCCAATCCCCCTGGGGACAACCTTACGAGCAGTACTTC
CASSQSPWGQPYEQYF
>15|many|.|TRBJ2-6|TRBV5-4
TGTGCCAGCAGCTTGGGTGGGGGCTGGGCCAACGTCCTGACTTTC
CASSLGGGWANVLTF
>15|.|.|TRBJ2-3|TRBV20-1
TGCAGTGCTTATCGGACCGACGGTTACACAGATACGCAGTATTTT
CSAYRTDGYTDTQYF
>16|few|.|TRBJ1-3|TRBV6-5
TGTGCCAGCAGTTACTCGCTCGCCAGTGCTGGAAACACCATATATTTT
CASSYSLASAGNTIYF
>16|many|.|TRBJ2-5|TRBV6-6
TGTGCCAGCAGTTACTCGATGAGGCCCGGCCAAGAGACCCAGTACTTC
CASSYSMRPGQETQYF
>15|few|.|TRBJ2-3|TRBV5-1
TGCGCCAGCGATAAGCAGGGGTCTAGCACAGATACGCAGTATTTT
CASDKQGSSTDTQYF
>15|.|TRBD2|TRBJ2-2|TRBV20-1
TGCAGTGCCATTACTAGCGGGGGAGACACCGGGGAGCTGTTTTTT
CSAITSGGDTGELFF